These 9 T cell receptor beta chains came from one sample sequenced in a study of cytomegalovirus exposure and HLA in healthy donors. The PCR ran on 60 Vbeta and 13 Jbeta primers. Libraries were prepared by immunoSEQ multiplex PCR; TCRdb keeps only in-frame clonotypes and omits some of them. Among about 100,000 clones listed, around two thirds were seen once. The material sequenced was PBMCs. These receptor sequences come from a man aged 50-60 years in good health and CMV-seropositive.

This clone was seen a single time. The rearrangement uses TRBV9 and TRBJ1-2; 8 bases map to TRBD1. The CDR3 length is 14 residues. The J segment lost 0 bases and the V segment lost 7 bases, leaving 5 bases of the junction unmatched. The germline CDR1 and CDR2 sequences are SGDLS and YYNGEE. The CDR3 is CASRRTGTNYGYTF. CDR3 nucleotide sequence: TGTGCCAGCCGGCGGACAGGGACTAACTATGGCTACACCTTC.

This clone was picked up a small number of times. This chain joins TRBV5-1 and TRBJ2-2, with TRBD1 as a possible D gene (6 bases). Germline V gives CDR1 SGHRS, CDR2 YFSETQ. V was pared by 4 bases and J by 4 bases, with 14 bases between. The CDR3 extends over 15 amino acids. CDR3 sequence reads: CASSPTTGPTGELFF. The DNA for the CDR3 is TGCGCCAGCAGCCCTACCACAGGGCCCACCGGGGAGCTGTTTTTT.

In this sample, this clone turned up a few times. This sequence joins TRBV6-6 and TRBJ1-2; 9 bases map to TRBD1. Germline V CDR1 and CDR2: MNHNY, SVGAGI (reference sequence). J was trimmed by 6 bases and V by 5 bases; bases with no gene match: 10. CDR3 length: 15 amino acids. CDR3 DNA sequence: TGTGCCAGCAGTCTCTCGATCCGACAGGGGGATGGCTACACCTTC. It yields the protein CASSLSIRQGDGYTF.

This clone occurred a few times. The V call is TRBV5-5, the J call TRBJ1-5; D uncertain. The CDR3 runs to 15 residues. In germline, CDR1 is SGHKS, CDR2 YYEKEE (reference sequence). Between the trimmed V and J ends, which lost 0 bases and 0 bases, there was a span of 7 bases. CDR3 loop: CASSLEIFSNQPQHF. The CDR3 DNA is TGTGCCAGCAGCTTGGAAATCTTTAGCAATCAGCCCCAGCATTTT.

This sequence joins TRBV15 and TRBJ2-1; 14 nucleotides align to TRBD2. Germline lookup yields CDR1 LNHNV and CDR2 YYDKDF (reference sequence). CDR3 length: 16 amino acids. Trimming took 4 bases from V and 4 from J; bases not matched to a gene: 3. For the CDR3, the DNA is TGTGCCACCAGCATATGGACTAGCGGGGGGTACAATGAGCAGTTCTTC. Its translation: CATSIWTSGGYNEQFF.

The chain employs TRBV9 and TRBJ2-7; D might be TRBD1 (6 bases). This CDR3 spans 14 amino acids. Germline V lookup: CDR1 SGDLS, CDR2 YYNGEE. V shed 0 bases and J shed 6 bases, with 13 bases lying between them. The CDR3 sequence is CASSVDAGTSEQYF. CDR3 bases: TGTGCCAGCAGCGTAGACGCAGGGACAAGCGAGCAGTACTTC.

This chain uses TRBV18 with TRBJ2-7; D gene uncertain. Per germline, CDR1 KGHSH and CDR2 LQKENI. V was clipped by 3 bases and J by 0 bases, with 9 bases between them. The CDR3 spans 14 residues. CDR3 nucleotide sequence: TGTGCCAGCTCACCCGGGTCAGACTCCTACGAGCAGTACTTC. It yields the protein CASSPGSDSYEQYF. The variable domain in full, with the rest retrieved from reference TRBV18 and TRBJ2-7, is NAGVMQNPRHLVRRRGQEARLRCSPMKGHSHVYWYRQLPEEGLKFMVYLQKENIIDESGMPKERFSAEFPKEGPSILRIQQVVRGDSAAYFCASSPGSDSYEQYFGPGTRLTVT.

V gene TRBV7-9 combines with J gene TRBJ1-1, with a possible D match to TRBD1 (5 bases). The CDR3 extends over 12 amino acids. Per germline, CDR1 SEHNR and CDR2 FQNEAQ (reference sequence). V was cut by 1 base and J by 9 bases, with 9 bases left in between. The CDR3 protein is CASSLVGQKAFF. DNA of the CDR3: TGTGCCAGCAGCTTAGTGGGGCAAAAAGCTTTCTTT.

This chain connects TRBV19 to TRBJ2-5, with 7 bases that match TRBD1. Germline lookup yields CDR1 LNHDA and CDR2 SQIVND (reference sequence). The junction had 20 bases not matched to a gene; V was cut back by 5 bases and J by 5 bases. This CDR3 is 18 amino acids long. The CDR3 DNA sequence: TGTGCCAGTAGTGCTTCCCGGGACAGTCTACTCATCGGTGAGACCCAGTACTTC. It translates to CASSASRDSLLIGETQYF. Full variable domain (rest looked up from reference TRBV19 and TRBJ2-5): DGGITQSPKYLFRKEGQNVTLSCEQNLNHDAMYWYRQDPGQGLRLIYYSQIVNDFQKGDIAEGYSVSREKKESFPLTVTSAQKNPTAFYLCASSASRDSLLIGETQYFGPGTRLLVL.